The 28 T cell receptor beta chains listed next were all sequenced from one sample in a study of blood T cell repertoires in COVID-19. The repertoire was sequenced with immunoSEQ multiplex PCR; TCRdb's copy has only in-frame clones and lacks some. The top ten clones hold roughly 0.54% of a sample with some 140,000 clones, more than 80% of them seen once. Input material: peripheral blood. The receptors were gathered from a man aged 50 to 59 with acute or convalescent COVID-19.

The V call is TRBV10-1, the J call TRBJ1-1, with a tentative D call TRBD1 (6 bases). The CDR3 runs to 13 residues. The germline gives CDR1 WNHNN, CDR2 SYGVQD (reference sequence). V lost 2 bases, J lost 4 bases, and 8 bases lay in between. CDR3: CASSEGQTTEAFF. CDR3 DNA sequence: TGCGCCAGCAGTGAGGGACAGACCACTGAAGCTTTCTTT.

The chain employs TRBV29-1 and TRBJ1-1, with D hard to call. The CDR3 runs to 12 residues. Trimming shortened V by 5 bases and J by 3 bases, and 10 bases separated the two germline ends. Germline CDR1 reads SQVTM; CDR2 reads ANQGSEA. CDR3 protein: CSVSRLDTEAFF. The CDR3 DNA reads TGCAGCGTTTCGCGGCTGGACACTGAAGCTTTCTTT. The complete variable domain, with remaining parts taken from reference TRBV29-1 and TRBJ1-1, reads SAVISQKPSRDICQRGTSLTIQCQVDSQVTMMFWYRQQPGQSLTLIATANQGSEATYESGFVIDKFPISRPNLTFSTLTVSNMSPEDSSIYLCSVSRLDTEAFFGQGTRLTVV.

V is TRBV11-2 and J is TRBJ2-1; TRBD2 is a possible D gene (6 bases). CDR3 length: 15 residues. Trimming pared 5 bases from V and 4 bases from J, leaving 15 bases between. Germline V lookup: CDR1 SGHAT, CDR2 FQNNGV. CDR3 nucleotides: TGTGCCAGCAGCCCCCGGACCGGGGGATACAATGAGCAGTTCTTC. Its translation is CASSPRTGGYNEQFF.

This chain connects TRBV11-1 to TRBJ1-1, with D possibly matching TRBD1 (5 bases). The V gene's germline CDR1 is SGHAT and CDR2 FQDESV (reference sequence). This CDR3 comprises 13 residues. V shed 0 bases and J shed 6 bases, with 8 bases lying between them. CDR3 loop: CASSLAGAAEAFF. The CDR3 nucleotides are TGTGCCAGCAGCTTAGCAGGGGCGGCTGAAGCTTTCTTT.

The chain links TRBV7-2 to TRBJ1-2, with a tentative D call TRBD1 (6 bases). The CDR3 sequence is 12 residues long. Germline CDR1 and CDR2: SGHTA and FQGNSA. The V and J ends lost 6 bases and 8 bases respectively, with 13 bases between them. The CDR3 bases are TGTGCCAGCAGTACTAACAGGGAAGGCTACACCTTC. It specifies CASSTNREGYTF.

V is TRBV3-1 (or the pseudogene TRBV3-2) and J is TRBJ2-3; the D gene is possibly TRBD1 (6 bases). V was shortened by 4 bases and J by 2 bases, with 13 bases between the two germline ends. The CDR3 sequence is 15 residues long. Looked up from germline, CDR1 is LGHDT and CDR2 is YNNKEL (reference sequence). The chain's CDR3 is CASSPRQEYTDTQYF. CDR3 bases: TGTGCCAGCAGCCCTCGACAGGAATACACAGATACGCAGTATTTT.

This clone appeared a few times. The chain couples TRBV18 to TRBJ2-7, with 8 nucleotides matching TRBD1. The V gene's germline CDR1 is KGHSH and CDR2 LQKENI. The CDR3 has 13 residues. CDR3 in amino acids: CASSPTVDGQGSV. The CDR3 DNA follows: TGTGCCAGCTCACCCACTGTGGATGGACAGGGCTCCGTC.

This sequence joins TRBV11-2 and TRBJ1-3; no clear D gene. V lost 4 bases, J lost 0 bases, and 16 bases lay in between. The CDR3 is 17 amino acids. The V gene's germline CDR1 is SGHAT and CDR2 FQNNGV. Here the CDR3 reads CASSSYTPGNSGNTIYF. The DNA for the CDR3 is TGTGCCAGCAGCTCTTATACTCCCGGGAACTCTGGAAACACCATATATTTT.

This clone was counted once. The CDR3 here is CASSLDVGTSGRSNEQFF. CDR3 nucleotides: TGTGCCAGCAGCTTAGATGTCGGGACTAGCGGGAGGTCGAATGAGCAGTTCTTC. The V gene is TRBV7-6, the J gene TRBJ2-1; TRBD2 matches 15 bases. Germline V CDR1 and CDR2: SGHVS, FNYEAQ. The CDR3 covers 18 residues. Trimming at V came to 1 base and at J to 7 bases, leaving 8 bases not matched to a gene.

A remark on this clone: The junction shows a germline mismatch at one end, possibly a read error. V is TRBV11-1 and J is TRBJ2-5; D may be TRBD1 (6 bases). The CDR3 length is 15 residues. The germline CDR1 and CDR2 sequences are SGHAT and FQDESV (reference sequence). The CDR3 region is CASTLEQGLQETQYF. The CDR3, as DNA: TGTGCCAGCACCTTAGAACAGGGCTTACAAGAGACCCAGTACTTC.

This clone has just a few counts. This chain joins TRBV7-6 and TRBJ1-5; D gene uncertain. Germline values: CDR1 SGHVS, CDR2 FNYEAQ. The V gene lost 0 bases and the J gene lost 4 bases, with 13 bases spanning the gap. CDR3 length equals 16 residues. CDR3 region: CASSLAGGQRNQPQHF. DNA for the CDR3: TGTGCCAGCAGCTTAGCCGGCGGGCAGAGGAATCAGCCCCAGCATTTT.

The rearrangement joins TRBV29-1 to TRBJ2-2; 13 positions match TRBD2. The germline gives CDR1 SQVTM, CDR2 ANQGSEA. The J segment lost 0 bases and the V segment lost 8 bases, leaving 12 bases of the junction unmatched. This CDR3 is 18 amino acids long. The CDR3 region is CSQAQGTSGTPNTGELFF. CDR3 DNA sequence: TGCAGCCAAGCACAGGGGACTAGCGGGACCCCGAACACCGGGGAGCTGTTTTTT.

This sequence joins TRBV7-8 and TRBJ1-2; tentative D call: TRBD1 (5 bases). Germline CDR1 reads SGHVS; CDR2 reads FQNEAQ. Trimming took off 5 bases at V and 7 bases at J, with 20 bases between the two ends. The CDR3 contains 15 residues. In DNA form, the CDR3 reads TGTGCCAGCAGCCTGGGGCCAACGCTGCCAGGTGGCTACACCTTC. Translation: CASSLGPTLPGGYTF.

The rearrangement links TRBV9 to TRBJ2-1; the match to TRBD2 covers 8 bases. Per the germline V gene, CDR1 is SGDLS and CDR2 is YYNGEE. The junction had 4 bases not matched to a gene; V was cut back by 3 bases and J by 5 bases. The CDR3 is made up of 14 amino acids. The CDR3 loop reads CASSGGTSHNEQFF. CDR3 DNA sequence: TGTGCCAGCAGCGGCGGGACTAGTCACAATGAGCAGTTCTTC.

The rearrangement links TRBV6-5 to TRBJ1-5; possibly TRBD1 for D (5 bases). The V end was cut by 0 bases, the J end by 2 bases, with 8 bases between. The CDR3 is made up of 15 amino acids. CDR1 and CDR2 from the germline V gene are MNHEY and SVGAGI. As DNA, the CDR3 is TGTGCCAGCAGTTACTCGGCAGGGCGCAATCAGCCCCAGCATTTT. This gives the protein CASSYSAGRNQPQHF.

The chain links TRBV5-1 to TRBJ2-1; 9 bases match TRBD1. V shed 0 bases and J 7 bases; nucleotides not matched to a gene: 11. Germline V gene data show CDR1 as SGHRS and CDR2 as YFSETQ. The CDR3 is made up of 17 amino acids. CDR3: CASSLEGGTGFRNEQFF. CDR3 coding DNA: TGCGCCAGCAGCTTGGAGGGCGGGACAGGGTTCCGTAATGAGCAGTTCTTC.

The chain carries TRBV7-2 and TRBJ1-1; D is uncertain. V lost 2 bases to trimming and J lost 0 bases, with 22 bases between them. The CDR3 consists of 19 residues. Looked up from germline, CDR1 is SGHTA and CDR2 is FQGNSA. DNA of the CDR3: TGTGCCAGCAGCTTAATGAGGACTCCTAGTCGAGGGTTGAACACTGAAGCTTTCTTT. This encodes CASSLMRTPSRGLNTEAFF.

The chain employs TRBV27 and TRBJ2-1, with TRBD2 matching 7 bases. Germline values: CDR1 MNHEY, CDR2 SMNVEV (reference sequence). The CDR3 contains 15 residues. Losses at the gene ends were 2 bases for V and 2 bases for J; bases not matched to a gene: 3. DNA for the CDR3: TGTGCCAGCAGTTTAGCGGGAGCCACCTACAATGAGCAGTTCTTC. It encodes CASSLAGATYNEQFF.

This clone has a single count. The chain combines TRBV27 with TRBJ2-7; 8 nucleotides line up with TRBD2. Germline CDR1 and CDR2: MNHEY and SMNVEV (reference sequence). There are 14 residues in the CDR3. The J segment lost 4 bases and the V segment lost 5 bases, leaving 7 bases of the junction unmatched. CDR3 nucleotides: TGTGCCAGCAGTAGACTCAGCGGGAGTTACGAGCAGTACTTC. Protein sequence: CASSRLSGSYEQYF.

The rearrangement uses TRBV7-8 and TRBJ1-2; 7 bases are shared with TRBD1. The CDR3 extends over 14 amino acids. The V gene's germline CDR1 is SGHVS and CDR2 FQNEAQ. The ends lost 1 base at V and 4 bases at J; junction bases unmatched: 3. CDR3 loop: CASSLEWDSYGYTF. DNA of the CDR3: TGTGCCAGCAGCTTAGAGTGGGACAGCTATGGCTACACCTTC.

The chain recombines TRBV11-3 with TRBJ2-1; 8 positions match TRBD2. Germline CDR1 is SGHNT and CDR2 is YENEEA. CDR3 length: 18 residues. J lost 3 bases, V lost 0 bases, and 10 bases had no gene match. CDR3 nucleotide sequence: TGTGCCAGCAGCTTAGAACATGTCATCAGCGGGGGCTACAATGAGCAGTTCTTC. This translates into CASSLEHVISGGYNEQFF.

This clone showed up just once. The rearrangement uses TRBV9 and TRBJ1-3; D is uncertain. Germline V CDR1 and CDR2: SGDLS, YYNGEE. CDR3 size: 15 residues. Trimming took off 2 bases at V and 0 bases at J, with 9 bases between the two ends. The chain's CDR3 is CASSVAGLSGNTIYF. The CDR3 DNA follows: TGTGCCAGCAGCGTGGCAGGACTCTCTGGAAACACCATATATTTT.

The rearrangement uses TRBV30 and TRBJ1-3; no definite D call. CDR1 GTSNPN and CDR2 SVGIG come from the germline V gene (reference sequence). The length of the CDR3 is 12 residues. V was trimmed by 2 bases and J by 6 bases, leaving 8 bases between them. CDR3 nucleotide sequence: TGTGCCTGGAGTACCCAAGCAAACACCATATATTTT. Translation gives CAWSTQANTIYF.

The chain couples TRBV19 to TRBJ1-5; D might be TRBD1 (5 bases). This CDR3 is built from 14 residues. The V gene's germline CDR1 is LNHDA and CDR2 SQIVND (reference sequence). V was shortened by 3 bases and J by 5 bases, with 11 bases between the two germline ends. The DNA of the CDR3 is TGTGCCAGTAGTATTTTCGGCAGGGATCAGCCCCAGCATTTT. This encodes CASSIFGRDQPQHF.

J is TRBJ2-3 and V is TRBV9, with D possibly matching TRBD2 (6 bases). CDR1 SGDLS and CDR2 YYNGEE come from the germline V gene. The CDR3 is made up of 15 amino acids. With 4 bases removed from V and 0 bases from J, the gap between germline ends came to 12 bases. The CDR3 DNA reads as TGTGCCAGCAGCCCAGCACTAGCCAGCACAGATACGCAGTATTTT. This gives the protein CASSPALASTDTQYF.

The chain combines TRBV7-9 with TRBJ1-3; D gene uncertain. The CDR3 is 15 residues long. Trimming took 1 base from V and 0 from J, leaving 7 bases between them. Germline CDR1 reads SEHNR; CDR2 reads FQNEAQ (reference sequence). CDR3 nucleotide sequence: TGTGCCAGCAGCTTAGTAGGGAGCTCTGGAAACACCATATATTTT. It encodes CASSLVGSSGNTIYF.

The rearrangement uses TRBV28 and TRBJ1-2, with D possibly TRBD1 on 6 matching bases. V lost 6 bases to trimming and J lost 2 bases, with 16 bases between them. The CDR3 is 15 amino acids. CDR1 and CDR2 from the germline V gene are MDHEN and SYDVKM. CDR3 nucleotides: TGTGCCAGCAGCCCCGCAGACAGGACGAACTATGGCTACACCTTC. Amino acid sequence: CASSPADRTNYGYTF.

The chain uses TRBV7-8 and TRBJ2-7, with D possibly TRBD2 on 7 matching bases. Trimming left V 2 bases short and J 1 base short, with 18 bases between. The germline CDR1 and CDR2 sequences are SGHVS and FQNEAQ. This CDR3 has 17 amino acids. CDR3 protein: CASSLTGGGGKSYEQYV. The CDR3 nucleotides are TGTGCCAGCAGCTTAACTGGAGGGGGGGGGAAGTCCTACGAGCAGTACGTC.